The clone carrying this T cell receptor (beta chain) was counted at least ten times. Via MiXCR, TCRdb re-called the 5' RACE reads, giving one row per CDR3 protein. The repertoire holds tens of thousands of distinct CDR3 sequences, with just over 2.5% as singletons. These data come from a study of CD8 T cells in ankylosing spondylitis. Unmatched junction bases numbered 7, after V lost 4 bases and J lost 8 bases. This CDR3 comprises 13 residues. The germline V gene encodes CDR1 SGDLS and CDR2 YYNGEE. The chain links TRBV9 to TRBJ1-2, with TRBD1 matching over 8 bases. Specimen: blood, either unsorted or a sorted T cell fraction (not recorded which). The TCR comes from a female donor with ankylosing spondylitis or in good health (not recorded which). The CDR3 protein is CASSPGTGPGYTF. CDR3 nucleotide sequence: TGTGCCAGCAGCCCCGGGACAGGACCCGGCTACACCTTC. The full variable domain, with the rest looked up from reference TRBV9 and TRBJ1-2, is DSGVTQTPKHLITATGQRVTLRCSPRSGDLSVYWYQQSLDQGLQFLIQYYNGEERAKGNILERFSAQQFPDLHSELNLSSLELGDSALYFCASSPGTGPGYTFGSGTRLTVV.